A single sample gave rise to the 18 T cell receptor beta chains below, sequenced in a study of blood T cell repertoires in COVID-19 (TCRdb year 2020). The method was the immunoSEQ multiplex PCR assay. This is the immuneACCESS table as TCRdb keeps it, with only in-frame sequences that have V and J called. A part of the clones is gone; compared with another copy, unresolved V genes explain less than half, and the rest is unexplained. This sample lists more than 50,000 clones; approximately 91% were detected once. Approximately 2.8% of the sample goes to the ten largest clones. Specimen: peripheral blood. The receptor set was obtained from a human donor in a cohort sampled during active COVID-19.

The V and J genes are TRBV23-1 and TRBJ2-5, with 8 bases lining up with TRBD1. TRBV23-1 is sorted into the ORF group, with uncertain function. The CDR3 sequence is 17 residues long. V lost 1 base to trimming and J lost 1 base; unmatched junction nucleotides: 8. In nucleotides, the CDR3 is TGCGCCAGCAGTCAATGGCCGGGGACAGGACCCCAAGAGACCCAGTACTTC. It translates to CASSQWPGTGPQETQYF.

The genes are TRBV9 and TRBJ2-2, with 12 bases aligning to TRBD2. CDR1 and CDR2 (germline): SGDLS, YYNGEE. V was clipped by 4 bases and J by 1 base; unmatched bases: 5. The CDR3 has 17 amino acids. CDR3 sequence reads: CASSLLAGGQNTGELFF. DNA for the CDR3: TGTGCCAGCAGCTTACTAGCGGGGGGACAGAACACCGGGGAGCTGTTTTTT.

V and J are TRBV4-3 and TRBJ2-3; 10 positions match TRBD1. Per the germline V gene, CDR1 is LGHNA and CDR2 is YSLEER. This CDR3 spans 16 amino acids. V lost 2 bases to trimming and J lost 7 bases; unmatched junction nucleotides: 9. The chain's CDR3 is CASSQMGDRGRNTQYF. The CDR3 nucleotides read TGCGCCAGCAGCCAAATGGGGGACAGGGGTCGGAATACGCAGTATTTT.

This clone was counted between two and nine times. The CDR3 DNA reads as TGTGCCAGCAGCGTAGGGAGGGGTCCTGGCCTGAATGGCTACACCTTC. It translates to CASSVGRGPGLNGYTF. The chain combines TRBV9 with TRBJ1-2; D is possibly TRBD1 (5 bases). CDR1 and CDR2 (germline): SGDLS, YYNGEE. V was cut by 0 bases and J by 6 bases, with 18 bases left in between. The CDR3 is made up of 16 amino acids.

CDR3 protein: CATQGIHTEAFF. DNA for the CDR3: TGTGCCACCCAGGGAATCCACACTGAAGCTTTCTTT. The rearrangement uses TRBV10-3 and TRBJ1-1; D possibly corresponds to TRBD1 (5 bases). Germline CDR1 is ENHRY and CDR2 is SYGVKD. The CDR3 covers 12 residues. The germline V and J ends were trimmed by 10 bases and 3 bases, with 12 bases remaining between them.

The chain employs TRBV2 and TRBJ1-1, with 7 bases lining up with TRBD1. Per the germline V gene, CDR1 is SNHLY and CDR2 is FYNNEI. V lost 6 bases to trimming and J lost 10 bases; unmatched junction nucleotides: 14. CDR3 length: 14 residues. As DNA, the CDR3 is TGTGCCAGCAGCCTCGGACAGGAACCCTTGGCAGCTTTCTTT. It encodes CASSLGQEPLAAFF.

This chain uses TRBV15 with TRBJ1-1; D gene ambiguous. The CDR3 is 18 amino acids. Deletions cut 0 bases from V and 0 bases from J, with 17 bases between. Germline CDR1 and CDR2: LNHNV and YYDKDF (reference sequence). CDR3 nucleotide sequence: TGTGCCACCAGCAGAGATCAAGTTATTACAGAACTGAACACTGAAGCTTTCTTT. This codes for CATSRDQVITELNTEAFF.

The chain carries TRBV2 and TRBJ2-7, with a possible D match to TRBD2 (5 bases). The CDR3 extends over 15 amino acids. V was pared by 7 bases and J by 3 bases, with 19 bases between. The germline V gene has CDR1 SNHLY and CDR2 FYNNEI. The CDR3 nucleotides are TGTGCCAGCATGGCGGCCAGAGGGAAACTCTACGAGCAGTACGTC. Translated: CASMAARGKLYEQYV.

This clone was counted once. V usage is TRBV14 and J usage is TRBJ1-2; D not certain. Germline CDR1 is SGHDN and CDR2 is FVKESK. The CDR3 spans 16 residues. Deletions cut 4 bases from V and 4 bases from J, with 19 bases between. In DNA form, the CDR3 reads TGTGCCAGCAGCCTACGGGGAACGAGGTTGGGCTATGGCTACACCTTC. It translates to CASSLRGTRLGYGYTF.

V is TRBV18 and J is TRBJ2-3; D gene ambiguous. Germline V CDR1 and CDR2: KGHSH, LQKENI. Trimming took off 2 bases at V and 7 bases at J, with 13 bases between the two ends. The CDR3 consists of 14 residues. The CDR3, as DNA: TGTGCCAGCTCACCAGAGGTTGAACACCATACGCAGTATTTT. This codes for CASSPEVEHHTQYF.

J is TRBJ1-1 and V is TRBV6-4; D perhaps matches TRBD1 (5 bases). V shed 0 bases and J shed 4 bases, with 12 bases lying between them. CDR1 and CDR2 (germline): MRHNA, SNTAGT. The CDR3 has 15 residues. In DNA, the CDR3 is TGTGCCAGCAGTGACTCCTCAGGGCACATCACTGAAGCTTTCTTT. This translates into CASSDSSGHITEAFF.

The J gene is TRBJ2-1, the V gene TRBV25-1; 8 bases fit TRBD2. The CDR3 runs 14 residues. Losses at the gene ends were 8 bases for V and 5 bases for J; bases not matched to a gene: 8. Germline V gene lookup returns CDR1 MGHDK and CDR2 SYGVNS. The CDR3 bases are TGTGCCAGCCCGGGCGGGAGGATGAACAATGAGCAGTTCTTC. Its protein product is CASPGGRMNNEQFF.

In its sample, this clone was seen once. CDR3 region: CASSLTRTDTQYF. The CDR3 bases are TGTGCCAGCAGCTTAACCCGGACAGATACGCAGTATTTT. This sequence joins TRBV11-2 and TRBJ2-3; the D is unclear. The CDR3 length is 13 residues. Trimming removed 2 bases at V and 3 bases at J, with 6 bases between. The germline V gene encodes CDR1 SGHAT and CDR2 FQNNGV.

The J gene is TRBJ1-6, the V gene TRBV2; D is ambiguous. V was cut by 8 bases and J by 5 bases, with 13 bases left in between. The CDR3 has 14 residues. The V gene's germline CDR1 is SNHLY and CDR2 FYNNEI. The CDR3: CASSRGGNNSPLHF. CDR3 DNA sequence: TGTGCCAGCTCCCGCGGAGGGAATAATTCACCCCTCCACTTT.

The chain combines TRBV5-1 with TRBJ2-5, with 8 nucleotides matching TRBD1. Trimming took 4 bases from V and 5 from J; bases not matched to a gene: 7. The CDR3 covers 14 residues. The germline V gene has CDR1 SGHRS and CDR2 YFSETQ. This CDR3 is CASSATGEMETQYF. Here the CDR3 DNA reads TGCGCCAGCAGCGCGACAGGGGAGATGGAGACCCAGTACTTC.

J is TRBJ1-1 and V is TRBV25-1; D remains unclear. The CDR3 length is 14 residues. Germline V gene data show CDR1 as MGHDK and CDR2 as SYGVNS. Trimming removed 7 bases from V and 1 base from J, with 13 bases in between. The CDR3, as DNA: TGTGCCAGCACCGACCCAGGCGAGAACACTGAAGCTTTCTTT. Amino acids: CASTDPGENTEAFF.

The rearrangement uses TRBV28 and TRBJ2-7, with 9 bases fitting TRBD1. V shed 6 bases, J shed 1 base, and the junction held 4 bases outside the gene matches. The germline gives CDR1 MDHEN, CDR2 SYDVKM. The CDR3 totals 14 residues. In DNA, the CDR3 is TGTGCCAGCAGCACCGGGACAGGGTCCTACGAGCAGTACGTC. It is translated as CASSTGTGSYEQYV.

The rearrangement links TRBV27 to TRBJ2-7; possibly TRBD1 for D (6 bases). CDR1 and CDR2 from the germline V gene are MNHEY and SMNVEV (reference sequence). The V gene lost 4 bases and the J gene lost 0 bases, with 10 bases spanning the gap. This CDR3 spans 14 amino acids. DNA for the CDR3: TGTGCCAGCAGTTACGCCAGGGGCTCCTACGAGCAGTACGTC. It specifies CASSYARGSYEQYV.